One and the same sample provided the 5 T cell receptor beta chains below, sequenced in a study of cytomegalovirus exposure and HLA in healthy donors (dated by TCRdb to 2017 to 2019). Libraries were constructed by the immunoSEQ multiplex PCR assay. A mixture of 60 forward primers for TCR Vbeta segments and 13 reverse primers for TCR Jbeta segments was used in the multiplex PCR. TCRdb's version of the immuneACCESS table is confined to in-frame rearrangements and falls short of the full clone set. An unresolved V gene accounts for under half of the shortfall where checked; the remainder is of unknown origin. The sample yields under 150,000 clones; roughly 70% were counted once. About 1.8% of the sample is held by the ten biggest clonotypes. The sample taken for sequencing was PBMCs. These receptors were collected from a woman between 40 and 55 years old in good health and CMV-seronegative.

This chain joins TRBV29-1 and TRBJ2-1; TRBD1 is a possible D gene (5 bases). Germline V gene sequence: CDR1 SQVTM, CDR2 ANQGSEA. V shed 7 bases and J shed 2 bases, with 12 bases lying between them. The CDR3 totals 13 residues. In DNA, the CDR3 is TGCAGCGGAGGCCAGGGTCCCTACAATGAGCAGTTCTTC. The encoded protein is CSGGQGPYNEQFF.

The chain has TRBV6-1 and TRBJ1-1; unclear D gene. V lost 5 bases to trimming and J lost 5 bases, with 6 bases between them. The CDR3 is made up of 11 amino acids. The germline gives CDR1 MNHNS, CDR2 SASEGT. The CDR3 nucleotides are TGTGCCAGCAGTCGGCGGACTGAAGCTTTCTTT. It specifies CASSRRTEAFF.

The gene calls are TRBV6-5 and TRBJ1-5; TRBD1 aligns across 7 bases. V shed 7 bases, J shed 0 bases, and the junction held 6 bases outside the gene matches. From germline, CDR1 is MNHEY and CDR2 SVGAGI. The CDR3 has 15 amino acids. CDR3 amino acids: CASNLGQYSNQPQHF. CDR3 bases: TGTGCCAGCAATCTGGGACAGTATAGCAATCAGCCCCAGCATTTT.

The chain joins TRBV2 to TRBJ2-7, with TRBD2 matching 10 bases. The CDR3 is 15 residues long. J lost 4 bases, V lost 6 bases, and 9 bases had no gene match. Per germline, CDR1 SNHLY and CDR2 FYNNEI. CDR3: CASSPTSGAIYEQYF. The DNA of the CDR3 is TGTGCCAGCAGCCCAACTAGCGGGGCTATTTACGAGCAGTACTTC.

The CDR3 here is CASTIPPGQWTGELFF. Here the CDR3 DNA reads TGTGCCAGCACCATTCCTCCGGGACAATGGACCGGGGAGCTGTTTTTT. V is TRBV14 and J is TRBJ2-2, with TRBD1 as a possible D gene (6 bases). The CDR3 spans 16 residues. CDR1 is SGHDN, CDR2 FVKESK, per germline. V lost 7 bases, J lost 5 bases, and 20 bases lay in between.